This TCR beta chain derives from a study of T cell repertoires in cytomegalovirus infection. Turning to the study itself: Peptides in the study included HLA-C-restricted and HLA-B-restricted CMV epitopes.

Study-wide results and limits: In two of eight donors, the top clonotype was HLA-C-restricted CMV-specific. Cumulative public TCR beta family frequency identified CMV carriers with the relevant HLA.

TCRdb analysed the reads with MiXCR anew, one entry per CDR3 protein. Of some 54,000 distinct CDR3 sequences listed, 20% are singletons. Trimming stripped 5 bases from V and 4 bases from J, with 13 bases between. CDR1 is SEHNR, CDR2 FQNEAQ, per germline (reference sequence). The CDR3 consists of 14 residues. A remark on this clonotype: The antigen is not known.

The material was CD8+ T cells from cultured PBMCs, obtained from culture after CMV antigen stimulation. The rearrangement links TRBV7-9 to TRBJ2-3; D perhaps matches TRBD2 (5 bases). The clonotype comes from a human donor in good health (CMV status not recorded). Some clones in this sample may be carry-over from other donors' samples. CDR3 protein: CASSRGKIPDTQYF. CDR3 sequence (DNA): TGTGCCAGCAGCCGAGGGAAGATCCCAGATACGCAGTATTTT.